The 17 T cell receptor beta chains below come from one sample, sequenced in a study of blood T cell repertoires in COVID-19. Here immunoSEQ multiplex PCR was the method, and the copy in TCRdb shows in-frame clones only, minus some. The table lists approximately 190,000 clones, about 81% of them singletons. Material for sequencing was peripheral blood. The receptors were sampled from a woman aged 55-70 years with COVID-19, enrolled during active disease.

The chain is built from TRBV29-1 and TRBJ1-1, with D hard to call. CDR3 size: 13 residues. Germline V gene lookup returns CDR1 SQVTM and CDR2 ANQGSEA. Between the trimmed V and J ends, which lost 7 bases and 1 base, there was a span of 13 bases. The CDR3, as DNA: TGCAGCGGTGCGCGGGCCCGGAACACTGAAGCTTTCTTT. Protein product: CSGARARNTEAFF.

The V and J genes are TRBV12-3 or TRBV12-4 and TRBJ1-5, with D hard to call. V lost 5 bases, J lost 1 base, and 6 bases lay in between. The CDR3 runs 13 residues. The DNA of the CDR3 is TGTGCCAGCAGTCAAACAAGCAATCAGCCCCAGCATTTT. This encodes CASSQTSNQPQHF.

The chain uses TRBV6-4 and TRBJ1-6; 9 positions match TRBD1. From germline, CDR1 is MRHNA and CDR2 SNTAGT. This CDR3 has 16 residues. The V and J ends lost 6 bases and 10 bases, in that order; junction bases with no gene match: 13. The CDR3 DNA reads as TGTGCCAGCAGAGATCAGGGACAGGGAGTTGACTCACCCCTCCACTTT. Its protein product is CASRDQGQGVDSPLHF.

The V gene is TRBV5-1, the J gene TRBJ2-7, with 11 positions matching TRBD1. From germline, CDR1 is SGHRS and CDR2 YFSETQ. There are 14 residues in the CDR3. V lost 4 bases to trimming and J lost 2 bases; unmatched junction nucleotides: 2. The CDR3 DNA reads TGCGCCAGCAGCGTGGGACAGGGGGCCTACGAGCAGTACTTC. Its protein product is CASSVGQGAYEQYF.

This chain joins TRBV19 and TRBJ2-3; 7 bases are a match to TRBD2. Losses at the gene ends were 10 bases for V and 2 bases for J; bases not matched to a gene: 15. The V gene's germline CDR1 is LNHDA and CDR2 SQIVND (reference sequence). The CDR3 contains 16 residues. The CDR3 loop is CATSRRMRGTTDTQYF. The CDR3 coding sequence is TGTGCCACCTCACGACGGATGCGGGGGACCACAGATACGCAGTATTTT.

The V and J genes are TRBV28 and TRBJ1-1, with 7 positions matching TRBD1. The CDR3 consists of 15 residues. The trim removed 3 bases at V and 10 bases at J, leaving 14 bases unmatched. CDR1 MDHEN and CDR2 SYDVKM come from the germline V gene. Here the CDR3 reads CASSFTTPGAGGAFF. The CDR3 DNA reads TGTGCCAGCAGTTTCACAACCCCAGGGGCAGGGGGAGCTTTCTTT.

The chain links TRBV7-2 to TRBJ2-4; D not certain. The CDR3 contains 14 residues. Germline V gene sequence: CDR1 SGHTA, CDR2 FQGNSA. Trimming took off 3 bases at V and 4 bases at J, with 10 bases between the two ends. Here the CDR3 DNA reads TGTGCCAGCAGCTTGGGCCACACTAAAAACATTCAGTACTTC. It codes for CASSLGHTKNIQYF.

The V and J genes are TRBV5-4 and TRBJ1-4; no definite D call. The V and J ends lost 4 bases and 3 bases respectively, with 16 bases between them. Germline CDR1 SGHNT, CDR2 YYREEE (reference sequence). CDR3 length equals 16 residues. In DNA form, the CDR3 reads TGTGCCAGCAGCCCCGCCTCCCCAGTGGCTAATGAAAAACTGTTTTTT. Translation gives CASSPASPVANEKLFF. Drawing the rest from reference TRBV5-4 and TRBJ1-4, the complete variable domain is ETGVTQSPTHLIKTRGQQVTLRCSSQSGHNTVSWYQQALGQGPQFIFQYYREEENGRGNFPPRFSGLQFPNYSSELNVNALELDDSALYLCASSPASPVANEKLFFGSGTQLSVL.

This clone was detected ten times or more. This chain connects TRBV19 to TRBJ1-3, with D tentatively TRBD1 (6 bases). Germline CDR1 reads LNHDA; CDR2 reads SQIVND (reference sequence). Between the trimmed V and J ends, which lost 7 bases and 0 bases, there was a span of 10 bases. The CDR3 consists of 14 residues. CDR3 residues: CASKDRYSGNTIYF. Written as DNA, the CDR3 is TGTGCCAGTAAGGACAGATACTCTGGAAACACCATATATTTT.

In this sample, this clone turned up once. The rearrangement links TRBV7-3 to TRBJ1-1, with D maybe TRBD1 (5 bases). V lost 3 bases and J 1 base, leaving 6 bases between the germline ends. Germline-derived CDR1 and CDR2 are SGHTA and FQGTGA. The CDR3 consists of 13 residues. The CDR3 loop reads CASSFGANTEAFF. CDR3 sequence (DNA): TGTGCCAGCAGCTTTGGGGCGAACACTGAAGCTTTCTTT.

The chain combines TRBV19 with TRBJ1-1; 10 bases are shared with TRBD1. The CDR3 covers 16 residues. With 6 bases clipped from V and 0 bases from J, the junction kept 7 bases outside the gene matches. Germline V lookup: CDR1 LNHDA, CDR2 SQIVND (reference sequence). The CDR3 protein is CASRGTGAIMNTEAFF. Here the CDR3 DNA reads TGTGCCAGTAGAGGGACAGGGGCCATCATGAACACTGAAGCTTTCTTT.

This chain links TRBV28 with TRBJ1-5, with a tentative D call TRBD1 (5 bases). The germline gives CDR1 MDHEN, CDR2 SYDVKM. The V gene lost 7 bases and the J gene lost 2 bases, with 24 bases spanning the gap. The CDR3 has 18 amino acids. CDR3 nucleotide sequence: TGTGCCAGCAACTCCTTCGGGGGTATTGATAGAGGCAATCAGCCCCAGCATTTT. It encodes CASNSFGGIDRGNQPQHF.

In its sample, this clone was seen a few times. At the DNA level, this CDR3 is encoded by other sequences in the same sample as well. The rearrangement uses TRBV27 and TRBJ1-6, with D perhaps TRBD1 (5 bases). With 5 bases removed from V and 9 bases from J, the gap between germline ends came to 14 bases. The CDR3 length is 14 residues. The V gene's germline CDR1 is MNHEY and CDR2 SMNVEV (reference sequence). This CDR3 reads CASSRTPGVSPLHF. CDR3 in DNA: TGTGCCAGCAGTAGGACCCCGGGGGTTTCACCCCTCCACTTT.

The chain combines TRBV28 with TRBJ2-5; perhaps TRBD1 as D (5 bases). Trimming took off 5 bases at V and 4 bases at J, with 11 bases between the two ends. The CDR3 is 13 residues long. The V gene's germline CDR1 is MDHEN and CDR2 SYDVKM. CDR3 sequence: CASSLRVGETQYF. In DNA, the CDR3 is TGTGCCAGCAGTCTCAGGGTTGGAGAGACCCAGTACTTC.

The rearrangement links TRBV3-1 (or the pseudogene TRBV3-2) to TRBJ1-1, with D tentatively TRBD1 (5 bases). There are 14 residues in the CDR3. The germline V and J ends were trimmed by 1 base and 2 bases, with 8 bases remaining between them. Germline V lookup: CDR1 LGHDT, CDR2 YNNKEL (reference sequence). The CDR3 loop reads CASSQARANTEAFF. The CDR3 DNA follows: TGTGCCAGCAGCCAAGCCAGGGCTAACACTGAAGCTTTCTTT.

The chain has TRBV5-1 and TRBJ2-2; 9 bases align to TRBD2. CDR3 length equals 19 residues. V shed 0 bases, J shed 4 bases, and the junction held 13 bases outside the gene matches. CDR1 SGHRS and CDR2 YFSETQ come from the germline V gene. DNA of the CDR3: TGCGCCAGCAGCTTGGCCGTTATTAGCGGGGGCCCTCCCACCGGGGAGCTGTTTTTT. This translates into CASSLAVISGGPPTGELFF.

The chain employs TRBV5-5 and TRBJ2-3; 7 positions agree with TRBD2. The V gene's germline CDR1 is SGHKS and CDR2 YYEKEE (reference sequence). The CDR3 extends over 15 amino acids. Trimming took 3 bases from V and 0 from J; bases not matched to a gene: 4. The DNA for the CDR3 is TGTGCCAGCAGCTCCACTAGCGCTAGCACAGATACGCAGTATTTT. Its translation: CASSSTSASTDTQYF.